The rows below give T cell receptor beta chains drawn from one sample of a study of T cell responses to AZD1222 COVID-19 vaccine. Sequenced by immunoSEQ multiplex PCR; TCRdb stores in-frame clones only, minus some. The sample consists of 110,000 or so clones, roughly 87% of them appearing once. The input for sequencing was peripheral blood, taken on day 0 of MenACWY control vaccination. These receptors were taken from an adult in good health. Both conserved end residues are part of each CDR3. D genes are given only for firm matches. Clone size appears in some rows only: once, few, many, or a class for an expanded clone.

j_call v_call clone_size d_call cdr3_nt cdr3_aa
TRBJ1-5 TRBV6-6 . . TGTGCCAGCCAACCATTGGTGGGGGGCGGACAGCCCCAGCATTTT CASQPLVGGGQPQHF
TRBJ2-7 TRBV28 once TRBD2 TGTGCCAGCCGCGGGAGCTACGAGCAGTACTTC CASRGSYEQYF
TRBJ1-4 TRBV30 . . TGTGCCCAGCGGAAAACAGATACTGAAAAACTGTTTTTT CAQRKTDTEKLFF
TRBJ2-7 TRBV28 once TRBD1 TGTGCCAGCAGTTTATCTTTGGACAGGGATGACGAGCAGTACTTC CASSLSLDRDDEQYF
TRBJ2-1 TRBV2 . . TGTGCCACCATCCCCGGAGGGCCTAATGAGCAGTTCTTC CATIPGGPNEQFF
TRBJ2-3 TRBV28 . . TGTGCCAGCAGTAGGACCCGCTTCACAGATACGCAGTATTTT CASSRTRFTDTQYF
TRBJ1-5 TRBV7-8 . TRBD1 TGTGCCAGCAGCTGGCTCGGACAGGTATTGAGTCAGCCCCAGCATTTT CASSWLGQVLSQPQHF
TRBJ2-1 TRBV28 . . TGTGCCAGCAGGCAGGTGGCGAGTCGATATCAGTTCTTC CASRQVASRYQFF
TRBJ2-3 TRBV5-6 . . TGTGCCAGCAGCTTGGTTTACGGAGATACGCAGTATTTT CASSLVYGDTQYF
TRBJ2-7 TRBV7-2 . TRBD1 TGTGCCAGCAGCTTCGGACAGGGGGACTACGAGCAGTACTTC CASSFGQGDYEQYF
TRBJ2-2 TRBV11-3 few . TGTGCCAGCAGCTTAGATCTCCCGCCTGGGGAGCTGTTTTTT CASSLDLPPGELFF
TRBJ1-1 TRBV5-6 . TRBD1 TGTGCCAGCAGCTTCGGGACAGGGGCGGTGAACACTGAAGCTTTCTTT CASSFGTGAVNTEAFF
TRBJ1-1 TRBV7-2 . . TGTGCCAGCAGCCCACAGGGTCGGAGGACTGAAGCTTTCTTT CASSPQGRRTEAFF
TRBJ2-1 TRBV9 . . TGTGCCAGCAGCGTAGGCGGGGAGTACAATGAGCAGTTCTTC CASSVGGEYNEQFF
TRBJ2-1 TRBV28 once . TGTGCCAGCAGTTTCCTGAGCGCCCTCAATGAGCAGTTCTTC CASSFLSALNEQFF
TRBJ2-3 TRBV19 . . TGTGCCAGTAGTATATTTGGCTCCGGGGGTACAGATACGCAGTATTTT CASSIFGSGGTDTQYF
TRBJ1-2 TRBV19 . . TGTGCCAGTAGTGGGGGGGACTATGGCTACACCTTC CASSGGDYGYTF
TRBJ2-7 TRBV19 few . TGTGCCAGTAGTATTTTTCACGGACGCTCCTACGAGCAGTACTTC CASSIFHGRSYEQYF
TRBJ1-6 TRBV21-1 . . TGTGCCAGCAGCAAGGTCGGGAATTCACCCCTCCACTTT CASSKVGNSPLHF
TRBJ1-5 TRBV3-1/TRBV3-2 once . TGTGCCAGCAGCCGTCAGCCCAATCAGCCCCAGCATTTT CASSRQPNQPQHF
TRBJ1-5 TRBV9 . . TGTGCCAGCAGCGCCTCCCAGGGGATGCCCCAGCATTTT CASSASQGMPQHF
TRBJ1-5 TRBV28 few . TGTGCCAGCAGTTCTCGCATCGGGGAGTGGGGGCGCGGCAATCAGCCCCAGCATTTT CASSSRIGEWGRGNQPQHF
TRBJ1-4 TRBV19 . . TGTGCCAGTAGTATAGCACGGAGCAATGAAAAACTGTTTTTT CASSIARSNEKLFF
TRBJ1-4 TRBV19 . . TGTGCCAGTAGTATCCGGACTGCAACTAATGAAAAACTGTTTTTT CASSIRTATNEKLFF
TRBJ1-1 TRBV14 . . TGTGCCAGCAGCCCCACGGGTCGGGGGGTCGCAGCTTTCTTT CASSPTGRGVAAFF
TRBJ2-3 TRBV7-2 . . TGTGCCAGCAGCTGGAATCCCCCCCCCGCCTCCGATACGCAGTATTTT CASSWNPPPASDTQYF
TRBJ1-2 TRBV6-1 . . TGTGCCAGCAGTGAGACCCTGAGGGGAGGCGGCTACACCTTC CASSETLRGGGYTF
TRBJ1-5 TRBV2 . . TGTGCCAGCAGTGGGCAGGAAGGGAGCAATCAGCCCCAGCATTTT CASSGQEGSNQPQHF
TRBJ2-1 TRBV6-5 . . TGTGCCAGCACTTTGAGGGACGGCGGAGGAAATGAGCAGTTCTTC CASTLRDGGGNEQFF
TRBJ1-5 TRBV10-1 once . TGCGCCAGCAGTGGGACAGACTACACTCAGCCCCAGCATTTT CASSGTDYTQPQHF
TRBJ1-2 TRBV14 . . TGTGCCAGCAGCCAATGGGCGGATCGGTACACCTTC CASSQWADRYTF
TRBJ1-2 TRBV30 . . TGTGCATTTTCCGACAGAGGTGACTATGGCTACACCTTC CAFSDRGDYGYTF
TRBJ2-7 TRBV30 . . TGTGCCTGGAGCCGGGGCCTTGCCCCCGGCGAGCAGTACTTC CAWSRGLAPGEQYF
TRBJ2-7 TRBV14 . . TGTGCCAGCAGCCTCGGGCACGAGCAGTACTTC CASSLGHEQYF
TRBJ1-2 TRBV5-1 . . TGCGCCAGCAGCTTGGCGGTGGGGGCTGGCTATGGCTACACCTTC CASSLAVGAGYGYTF
TRBJ1-5 TRBV12-3/TRBV12-4 . . TGTGCCAGCAGTTCCGGATGGGTGCAGCCCCAGCATTTT CASSSGWVQPQHF
TRBJ1-2 TRBV2 . . TGTGCCAGCAGTTTCGTTGGGGGCCCCTATGGCTACACCTTC CASSFVGGPYGYTF
TRBJ2-1 TRBV6-1 . TRBD1 TGTGCCAGCAGTGTCTTATCCGGGACAGGGGCCAGTGAGCAGTTCTTC CASSVLSGTGASEQFF
TRBJ2-3 TRBV29-1 few TRBD1 TGCAGCGTCGACACAGGGGGATTGGATACGCAGTATTTT CSVDTGGLDTQYF
TRBJ1-6 TRBV27 once . TGTGCCAGCAGTTTAGAGGGGCTTGGATATAATTCACCCCTCCACTTT CASSLEGLGYNSPLHF
TRBJ1-2 TRBV6-5 . TRBD1 TGTGCCAGCAATATAAGACCGGGACAGGACCCTTTTTTCGCCTTC CASNIRPGQDPFFAF
TRBJ1-6 TRBV5-1 . . TGCGCCAGCAGGGTTTATCGGGATTCTAGAGATAATTCACCCCTCCACTTT CASRVYRDSRDNSPLHF
TRBJ2-5 TRBV6-4 . . TGTGCCAGAGGGTGTCCCGAGACCCAGTACTTC CARGCPETQYF
TRBJ2-2 TRBV6-5 . TRBD1 TGTGCCAGTAACAGGGGGAACACCGGGGAGCTGTTTTTT CASNRGNTGELFF
TRBJ2-5 TRBV2 . TRBD2 TGTGCCAGCAGTGAGTTGCGGGGGGGCCAAGAGACCCAGTACTTC CASSELRGGQETQYF
TRBJ2-7 TRBV27 . . TGTGCCAGCCGTTCCTCCTACGAGCAGTACTTC CASRSSYEQYF
TRBJ2-7 TRBV6-2/TRBV6-3 . . TGTGCCAGCAGGCCTCACGTGACAATTTCGTCGGAGTACTTC CASRPHVTISSEYF
TRBJ2-1 TRBV6-4 . TRBD2 TGTGCCAGCAGTGACTCTAGCGGGGGGGCCAATGAGCAGTTCTTC CASSDSSGGANEQFF
TRBJ2-5 TRBV28 . . TGTGCCAGCAGTTTCGCAGGCAGAGAGACCCAGTACTTC CASSFAGRETQYF
TRBJ1-2 TRBV7-8 . . TGTGCCAGCAGCCCACTTTTTGGGGGCTATGGCTACACCTTC CASSPLFGGYGYTF
TRBJ2-3 TRBV5-1 . . TGCGCCAGCAGCTTGGGCATCCAGGGGGGCACCGATACGCAGTATTTT CASSLGIQGGTDTQYF
TRBJ1-2 TRBV6-2/TRBV6-3 . . TGTGCCAGCAGTTACACTGGATTCGGGAAGAGCGATGGCTACACCTTC CASSYTGFGKSDGYTF
TRBJ2-3 TRBV4-2 . TRBD2 TGTGCCAGCAGCCAAGGGCGGGGGGGCCCCGATACGCAGTATTTT CASSQGRGGPDTQYF
TRBJ2-1 TRBV5-4 once . TGTGCCAGCAGCGCAAGGGTAGGGAGAAGCTCCTACAATGAGCAGTTCTTC CASSARVGRSSYNEQFF
TRBJ1-3 TRBV2 . . TGTGCCAGCAGTGAATACGTGGGGTCCTCTGGAAACACCATATATTTT CASSEYVGSSGNTIYF